This T cell receptor beta chain was obtained from a study of metastatic and nonmetastatic thyroid tumors. This clone was detected ten times or more. TCRdb re-called the PCR reads via MiXCR. The profile shows roughly 59,000 clones, roughly 16% of them singletons. The germline CDR1 and CDR2 sequences are SEHNR and FQNEAQ (reference sequence). V dropped 4 bases and J dropped 1 base, with 13 bases sitting between them. The CDR3 sequence is 15 residues long. No treatment of any kind had been given to any patient before thyroid surgery. The clonotype comes from a male donor with papillary thyroid cancer or a benign thyroid nodule (not recorded which). Some clones in this sample may be carry-over from other donors' samples. Input material: blood. The V and J genes are TRBV7-9 and TRBJ1-1; D uncertain. The CDR3 DNA sequence: TGTGCCAGCAGCTCAGAGGGCAGGACGAACACTGAAGCTTTCTTT. The encoded protein is CASSSEGRTNTEAFF. Based on the CDR3 plus reference TRBV7-9 and TRBJ1-1, the full variable domain is DTGVSQNPRHKITKRGQNVTFRCDPISEHNRLYWYRQTLGQGPEFLTYFQNEAQLEKSRLLSDRFSAERPKGSFSTLEIQRTEQGDSAMYLCASSSEGRTNTEAFFGQGTRLTVV.